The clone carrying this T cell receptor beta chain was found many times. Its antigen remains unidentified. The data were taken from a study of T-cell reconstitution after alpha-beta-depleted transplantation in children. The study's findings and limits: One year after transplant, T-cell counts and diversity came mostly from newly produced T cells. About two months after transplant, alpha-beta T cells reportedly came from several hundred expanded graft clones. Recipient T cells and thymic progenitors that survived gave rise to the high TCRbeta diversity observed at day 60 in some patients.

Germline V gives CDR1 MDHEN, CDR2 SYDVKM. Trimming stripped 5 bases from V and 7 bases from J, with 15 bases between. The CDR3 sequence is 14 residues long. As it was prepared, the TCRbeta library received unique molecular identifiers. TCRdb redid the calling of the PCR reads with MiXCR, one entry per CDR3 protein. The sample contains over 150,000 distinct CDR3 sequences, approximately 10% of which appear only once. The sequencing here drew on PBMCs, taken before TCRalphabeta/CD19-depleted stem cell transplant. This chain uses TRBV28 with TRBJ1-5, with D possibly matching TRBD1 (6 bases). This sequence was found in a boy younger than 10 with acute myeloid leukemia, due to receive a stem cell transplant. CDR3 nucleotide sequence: TGTGCCAGCAGTCTTCCCAGGGGTGACCAGCCCCAGCATTTT. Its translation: CASSLPRGDQPQHF.